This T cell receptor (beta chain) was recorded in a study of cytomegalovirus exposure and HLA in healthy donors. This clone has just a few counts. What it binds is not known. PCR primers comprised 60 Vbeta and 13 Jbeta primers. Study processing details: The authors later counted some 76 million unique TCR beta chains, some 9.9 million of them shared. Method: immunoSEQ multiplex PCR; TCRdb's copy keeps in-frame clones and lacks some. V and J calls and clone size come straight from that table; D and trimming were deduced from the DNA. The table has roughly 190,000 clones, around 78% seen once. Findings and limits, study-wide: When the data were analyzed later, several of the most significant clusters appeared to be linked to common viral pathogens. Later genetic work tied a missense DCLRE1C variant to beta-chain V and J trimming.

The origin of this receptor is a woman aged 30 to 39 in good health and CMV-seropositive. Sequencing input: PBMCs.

The CDR3 protein is CASSYLDRADYGYTF. In DNA, the CDR3 is TGCGCCAGCAGCTATCTGGACAGGGCTGACTATGGCTACACCTTC. The chain employs TRBV4-1 and TRBJ1-2, with 8 positions matching TRBD1. This CDR3 is built from 15 residues. Germline CDR1 and CDR2: MGHRA and YSYEKL. The V gene end was trimmed by 5 bases and the J gene end by 3 bases; junction bases not matched to a gene: 8.